This T cell receptor beta chain was identified in a study of molecular identifiers for immune sequencing clone quantification. A word on this clonotype: Its antigen is not known.

Points from the study as a whole: Identical TCR molecules sharing a barcode could underestimate highly expanded clone sizes.

The V gene's germline CDR1 is DFQATT and CDR2 SNEGSKA (reference sequence). The CDR3 extends over 15 amino acids. Trimming stripped 1 base from V and 3 bases from J, with 15 bases between. TCRdb recomputed calls from the PCR reads with MiXCR, one row per CDR3 protein. The sample contains under 600,000 distinct CDR3 sequences, 25% of which appear only once. This clonotype was obtained from a human donor in good health. Some libraries in this study had Jurkat cell RNA spiked in. The V call is TRBV20-1, the J call TRBJ1-1; tentative D call: TRBD1 (6 bases). The sample comprised naive CD8+ T cells from blood, with Jurkat cell RNA spiked in. Subset here: FACS-sorted CD8+CD4-CCR7+CD45RA+ naive T cells. The CDR3 loop is CSARGGPLRDTEAFF. The CDR3 DNA follows: TGCAGTGCTAGAGGGGGGCCGCTGCGGGACACTGAAGCTTTCTTT.